One and the same sample provided the 23 T cell receptor beta chains below, sequenced in a study of T cells in Graves' hyperthyroidism and ophthalmopathy. RNA transcripts yielded amplified TCR beta CDR3 regions. In the first-round RT-PCR of the TCR CDR3, the HTBI primer set was used. TCRdb reanalysed the multiplex PCR reads using MiXCR and keeps one entry per CDR3 protein. The data contain hundreds of thousands of distinct CDR3 sequences, approximately 15% of them singletons. What was sequenced was blood. All receptors come from a woman aged 45-65 years with Graves' ophthalmopathy.

This clonotype was seen repeatedly, ten times or more. The J gene is TRBJ2-5, the V gene TRBV7-2, with D perhaps matching TRBD1 (6 bases). This CDR3 is built from 16 residues. Trimming removed 1 base at V and 5 bases at J, with 17 bases between. Germline loops: CDR1 SGHTA, CDR2 FQGNSA. As DNA, the CDR3 is TGTGCCAGCAGCTTAGACACGGCACAGGGTGGTGAGACCCAGTACTTC. It encodes CASSLDTAQGGETQYF.

This clonotype was counted at least ten times. This chain links TRBV29-1 with TRBJ2-7, with 8 positions matching TRBD2. The CDR3 sequence is 16 residues long. Losses at the gene ends were 6 bases for V and 1 base for J; bases not matched to a gene: 14. The germline V gene has CDR1 SQVTM and CDR2 ANQGSEA. CDR3 protein: CSVHRAGDHKSYEQYF. CDR3 DNA: TGCAGCGTCCATCGAGCGGGAGACCACAAGTCCTACGAGCAGTACTTC.

This clonotype was counted at least ten times. The chain carries TRBV28 and TRBJ2-1; D is unclear. The CDR3 is made up of 11 amino acids. Trimming pared 4 bases from V and 9 bases from J, leaving 7 bases between. CDR1 and CDR2 (germline): MDHEN, SYDVKM. In nucleotides, the CDR3 is TGTGCCAGCAGTTCCTACCGTGAGCAGTTCTTC. This codes for CASSSYREQFF. The full variable domain, with the rest looked up from reference TRBV28 and TRBJ2-1, is DVKVTQSSRYLVKRTGEKVFLECVQDMDHENMFWYRQDPGLGLRLIYFSYDVKMKEKGDIPEGYSVSREKKERFSLILESASTNQTSMYLCASSSYREQFFGPGTRLTVL.

This clonotype came up many times. The genes are TRBV28 and TRBJ2-1; 8 nucleotides agree with TRBD2. Looked up from germline, CDR1 is MDHEN and CDR2 is SYDVKM. This CDR3 is 15 amino acids long. V lost 6 bases, J lost 4 bases, and 8 bases stayed unmatched. CDR3 residues: CASSPNSGVYNEQFF. CDR3 in DNA: TGTGCCAGCAGCCCCAATAGCGGGGTATACAATGAGCAGTTCTTC. Together with reference TRBV28 and TRBJ2-1, the CDR3 gives the full variable domain: DVKVTQSSRYLVKRTGEKVFLECVQDMDHENMFWYRQDPGLGLRLIYFSYDVKMKEKGDIPEGYSVSREKKERFSLILESASTNQTSMYLCASSPNSGVYNEQFFGPGTRLTVL.

This clonotype was counted at least ten times. This chain connects TRBV7-2 to TRBJ2-1, with TRBD2 identical over 10 bases. In germline, CDR1 is SGHTA, CDR2 FQGNSA. V was clipped by 5 bases and J by 4 bases; unmatched bases: 5. CDR3 length equals 15 residues. This CDR3 reads CASSVSGRAYNEQFF. The CDR3 nucleotides are TGTGCCAGCAGCGTAAGCGGGAGGGCTTACAATGAGCAGTTCTTC. Full variable domain (remainder filled in from reference TRBV7-2 and TRBJ2-1): GAGVSQSPSNKVTEKGKDVELRCDPISGHTALYWYRQSLGQGLEFLIYFQGNSAPDKSGLPSDRFSAERTGGSVSTLTIQRTQQEDSAVYLCASSVSGRAYNEQFFGPGTRLTVL.

This clonotype was seen ten or more times. The rearrangement uses TRBV12-3 or TRBV12-4 and TRBJ1-5; 8 bases are shared with TRBD1. This CDR3 has 15 residues. The ends lost 6 bases at V and 6 bases at J; junction bases unmatched: 10. The CDR3 protein is CASSRTGLAAQPQHF. DNA for the CDR3: TGTGCCAGCAGCCGGACAGGGTTGGCTGCTCAGCCCCAGCATTTT.

Remarks on this clonotype: Just one base apart from a much larger clone, this may be a read error. The chain has TRBV6-2 or TRBV6-3 and TRBJ2-5, with D possibly TRBD2 on 5 matching bases. Germline CDR1 is MNHEY and CDR2 is SVGEGT. CDR3 length: 12 amino acids. V gave up 2 bases and J gave up 5 bases, with 6 bases separating them. DNA for the CDR3: TGTGCCAGCAGTTACAGGAGGGAGACCCAGTACTTC. Protein sequence: CASSYRRETQYF.

The J gene is TRBJ2-2, the V gene TRBV19; 10 bases are a match to TRBD2. Germline lookup yields CDR1 LNHDA and CDR2 SQIVND (reference sequence). V lost 4 bases, J lost 6 bases, and 5 bases stayed unmatched. The CDR3 spans 15 residues. DNA of the CDR3: TGTGCCAGTAGTAGACAGCGGGAGGGAGCCGGGGAGCTGTTTTTT. Protein product: CASSRQREGAGELFF.

The V call is TRBV7-9, the J call TRBJ2-5, with D perhaps being TRBD1 or TRBD2 (5 bases each). Trimming left V 4 bases short and J 0 bases short, with 12 bases between. Germline V gene sequence: CDR1 SEHNR, CDR2 FQNEAQ (reference sequence). This CDR3 has 15 amino acids. The CDR3 here is CASSSLQGDQETQYF. CDR3 in DNA: TGTGCCAGCAGCTCGCTTCAGGGAGACCAAGAGACCCAGTACTTC.

The J gene is TRBJ2-1, the V gene TRBV12-3 or TRBV12-4; either TRBD1 or TRBD2 may fit D (5 bases each). This CDR3 is 17 amino acids long. In DNA form, the CDR3 reads TGTGCTGGGGCTAGCAGGATGTTACAACCATCCTACAATGAGCAGTTCTTC. Its translation: CAGASRMLQPSYNEQFF.

This clonotype was seen at least ten times. This chain joins TRBV11-3 and TRBJ2-3; TRBD1 matches at 7 bases. V dropped 2 bases and J dropped 3; count of bases not matched to a gene: 5. This CDR3 is 15 amino acids long. Germline CDR1 and CDR2: SGHNT and YENEEA. CDR3: CASSLRSGGTDTQYF. The CDR3 DNA sequence: TGTGCCAGCAGCTTAAGGTCAGGGGGTACAGATACGCAGTATTTT.

This clonotype was recorded many times. V usage is TRBV3-1 and J usage is TRBJ2-2, with a tentative D call TRBD1 (5 bases). From germline, CDR1 is LGHDT and CDR2 YNNKEL (reference sequence). There are 15 residues in the CDR3. V was shortened by 1 base and J by 4 bases, with 10 bases between the two germline ends. Written as DNA, the CDR3 is TGTGCCAGCAGCCAAGGTGCCAGGGTCACCGGGGAGCTGTTTTTT. Its protein product is CASSQGARVTGELFF.

The V and J genes are TRBV24-1 and TRBJ2-3; 7 nucleotides line up with TRBD1. Germline V gives CDR1 KGHDR, CDR2 SFDVKD. With 0 bases clipped from V and 6 bases from J, the junction kept 8 bases outside the gene matches. The CDR3 runs to 16 residues. The CDR3 region is CATSDLRQGGRDTQYF. In nucleotides, the CDR3 is TGTGCCACCAGTGATTTGCGACAGGGTGGAAGGGATACGCAGTATTTT.

Details on this clonotype: A much larger clone lies one base from this, so it may be a read error. The CDR3 bases are TGTGCCAGCAGGCAGGGACGCGTGAGAGCTTTCTTT. It translates to CASRQGRVRAFF. V and J are TRBV6-1 and TRBJ1-1, with D possibly being TRBD1 (5 bases). CDR1 is MNHNS, CDR2 SASEGT, per germline. The ends were cut back, 6 bases at V and 10 bases at J, with 15 bases in the middle. This CDR3 has 12 residues.

This clonotype appeared many times. V gene TRBV7-2 combines with J gene TRBJ2-2; 10 bases line up with TRBD2. The length of the CDR3 is 15 residues. Germline V gene data show CDR1 as SGHTA and CDR2 as FQGNSA. The J segment lost 1 base and the V segment lost 6 bases, leaving 2 bases of the junction unmatched. For the CDR3, the DNA is TGTGCCAGCAGACGGACTAGCGGGAACACCGGGGAGCTGTTTTTT. Translation gives CASRRTSGNTGELFF.

This clonotype was detected many times. The V and J genes are TRBV28 and TRBJ2-5; D may be TRBD1 (5 bases). Trimming pared 1 base from V and 4 bases from J, leaving 16 bases between. The germline CDR1 and CDR2 sequences are MDHEN and SYDVKM. The CDR3 spans 16 residues. CDR3 region: CASSLLGEGSVETQYF. Here the CDR3 DNA reads TGTGCCAGCAGTTTATTAGGGGAAGGTTCTGTAGAGACCCAGTACTTC.

This clonotype was observed a few times. The chain links TRBV20-1 to TRBJ1-1, with TRBD1 identical over 7 bases. Trimming cost V 1 base and J 7 bases; bases outside gene matches: 6. The germline V gene has CDR1 DFQATT and CDR2 SNEGSKA (reference sequence). The CDR3 sequence is 13 residues long. The CDR3 loop is CSARGPTGLEAFF. The CDR3 DNA reads TGCAGTGCTAGAGGACCGACAGGGCTTGAAGCTTTCTTT.

The V call is TRBV30, the J call TRBJ2-1, with D possibly being TRBD2 (6 bases). The CDR3 totals 15 residues. Per the germline V gene, CDR1 is GTSNPN and CDR2 is SVGIG (reference sequence). Trimming left V 0 bases short and J 2 bases short, with 11 bases between. Written as DNA, the CDR3 is TGTGCCTGGAGTGTATATGCGGGAACCTACAATGAGCAGTTCTTC. It codes for CAWSVYAGTYNEQFF.

Ten or more counts support this clonotype. The chain employs TRBV18 and TRBJ1-1, with 10 bases aligning to TRBD1. Germline loops: CDR1 KGHSH, CDR2 LQKENI. Germline trimming cut 2 bases from V and 2 bases from J; bases unmatched to any gene: 14. The CDR3 totals 19 residues. The CDR3 DNA reads as TGTGCCAGCTCACCAACCCCGGGACAGGGGAGGCGGGCTAACACTGAAGCTTTCTTT. It codes for CASSPTPGQGRRANTEAFF.

This clonotype occurred many times. V usage is TRBV4-3 and J usage is TRBJ2-3, with 8 nucleotides matching TRBD1. Germline V lookup: CDR1 LGHNA, CDR2 YSLEER. The length of the CDR3 is 16 residues. The junction had 12 bases not matched to a gene; V was cut back by 2 bases and J by 8 bases. CDR3 in amino acids: CASSQTDRALGGTQYF. For the CDR3, the DNA is TGCGCCAGCAGCCAAACGGACAGGGCGCTAGGGGGTACGCAGTATTTT.

This clonotype was picked up many times. CDR3 loop: CASSQDAGREAFF. As DNA, the CDR3 is TGTGCCAGCAGCCAAGATGCGGGGAGGGAAGCTTTCTTT. J is TRBJ1-1 and V is TRBV3-1; D ambiguous. Between the trimmed V and J ends, which lost 0 bases and 8 bases, there was a span of 10 bases. Germline CDR1 LGHDT, CDR2 YNNKEL (reference sequence). The length of the CDR3 is 13 residues.

This clonotype was recorded at least ten times. The chain has TRBV12-3 or TRBV12-4 and TRBJ2-7, with 7 bases fitting TRBD1. This CDR3 region has 15 residues. V was clipped by 2 bases and J by 3 bases; unmatched bases: 7. DNA of the CDR3: TGTGCCAGCAGTTTAACAGGGGCCAAATACTACGAGCAGTACTTC. Amino acid sequence: CASSLTGAKYYEQYF.

The table lists this clonotype with many counts. The rearrangement joins TRBV4-1 to TRBJ2-1; 10 positions agree with TRBD2. The CDR3 runs to 18 residues. CDR1 MGHRA and CDR2 YSYEKL come from the germline V gene. V trimming: 0 bases; J trimming: 4 bases; junction bases outside the gene matches: 9. In nucleotides, the CDR3 is TGCGCCAGCAGCCAAGAGCTAGCGGGAGTAGCGGTTTACAATGAGCAGTTCTTC. Translating gives CASSQELAGVAVYNEQFF.